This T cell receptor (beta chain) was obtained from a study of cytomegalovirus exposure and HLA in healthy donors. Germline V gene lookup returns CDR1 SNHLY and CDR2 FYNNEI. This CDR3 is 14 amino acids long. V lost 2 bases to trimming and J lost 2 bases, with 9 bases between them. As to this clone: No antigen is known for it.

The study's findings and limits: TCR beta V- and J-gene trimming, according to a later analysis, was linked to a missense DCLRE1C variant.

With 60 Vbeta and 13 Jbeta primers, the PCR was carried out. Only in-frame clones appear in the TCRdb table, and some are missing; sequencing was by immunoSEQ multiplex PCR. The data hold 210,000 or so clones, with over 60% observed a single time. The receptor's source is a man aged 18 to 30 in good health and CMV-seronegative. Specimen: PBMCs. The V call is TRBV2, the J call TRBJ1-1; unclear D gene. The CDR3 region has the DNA TGTGCCAGCAGTGAAACACAGTCTAACACTGAAGCTTTCTTT. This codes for CASSETQSNTEAFF.